This TCR beta chain was recorded in a study of blood T cell repertoires in COVID-19. From germline, CDR1 is SGHDT and CDR2 YYEEEE. The CDR3 totals 19 residues. V gave up 2 bases and J gave up 0 bases; unmatched junction bases: 12. Profiling relied on immunoSEQ multiplex PCR, and the TCRdb table lists in-frame clones only, not all of them. The table records about 87,000 clones, 80% to 90% of them present only once. The sample comprised peripheral blood. This sequence originates from a woman aged 80 or over with acute or convalescent COVID-19. The V gene is TRBV5-6, the J gene TRBJ1-5, with TRBD1 matching over 9 bases. The DNA of the CDR3 is TGTGCCAGCAGCTTCCATGTGGGGGACAGGGCGTATAGCAATCAGCCCCAGCATTTT. Encoded protein: CASSFHVGDRAYSNQPQHF.